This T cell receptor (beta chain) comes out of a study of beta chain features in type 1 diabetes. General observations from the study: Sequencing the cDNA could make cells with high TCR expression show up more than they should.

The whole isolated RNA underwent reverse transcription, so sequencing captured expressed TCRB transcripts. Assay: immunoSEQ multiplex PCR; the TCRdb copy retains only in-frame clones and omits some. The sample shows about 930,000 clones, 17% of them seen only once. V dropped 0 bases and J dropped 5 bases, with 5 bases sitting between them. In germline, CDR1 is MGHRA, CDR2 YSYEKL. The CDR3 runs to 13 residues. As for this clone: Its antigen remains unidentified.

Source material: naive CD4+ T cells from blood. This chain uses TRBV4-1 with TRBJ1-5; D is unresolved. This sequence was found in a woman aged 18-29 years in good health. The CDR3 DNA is TGCGCCAGCAGCCAAGATACTTATCAGCCCCAGCATTTT. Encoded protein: CASSQDTYQPQHF.